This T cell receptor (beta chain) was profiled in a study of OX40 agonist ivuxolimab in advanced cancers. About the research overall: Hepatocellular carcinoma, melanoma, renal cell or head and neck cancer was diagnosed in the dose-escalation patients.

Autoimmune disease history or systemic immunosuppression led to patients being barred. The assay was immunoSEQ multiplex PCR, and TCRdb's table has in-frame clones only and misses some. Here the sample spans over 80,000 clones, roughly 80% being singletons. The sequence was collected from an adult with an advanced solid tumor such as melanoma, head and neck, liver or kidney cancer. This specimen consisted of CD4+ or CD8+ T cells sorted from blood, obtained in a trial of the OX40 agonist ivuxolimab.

CDR3 in amino acids: CASSLDPSGSNQPQHF. The CDR3 bases are TGCGCCAGCAGCTTGGACCCCAGTGGGAGCAATCAGCCCCAGCATTTT. The J gene is TRBJ1-5, the V gene TRBV5-1, with D unclear. Germline CDR1 SGHRS, CDR2 YFSETQ. Trimming cost V 0 bases and J 1 base, with 11 bases left between them. The CDR3 is made up of 16 amino acids.